Described below is a single TCR beta chain sequence and its context. This clonotype was recorded many times. Its antigen is still unknown. Base qualities are missing; no much larger clone stands one base away. TCR beta CDR3 regions were amplified from RNA transcripts. The first round of RT-PCR for the TCR CDR3 was performed with the HTBI primer set and the Qiagen OneStep RT-PCR kit. Libraries were constructed in a second round of multiplex PCR, after which size selection and purification were carried out. Sequencing of the libraries was done on an Illumina HiSeq2000 using paired-end 100 bp reads. The authors' analysis ran thus. SOAPnuke was used to process the raw data, removing reads that contained adapters or uncalled bases, had a mean Phred below 15, or lacked an exact match to the constant primer or identifier. COPE v1.2.5 was used to merge high-quality paired reads, and clonotypes were defined as unique nucleotide sequences. Clonotypes were aligned to IMGT TRBV, TRBD and TRBJ reference segments using MiTCR v1.1. Analysis was restricted to V-J combinations with a frequency above 0.0001, which covered roughly 99% of repertoires. A TCS score was defined as the ratio of F50 (clonal expansion) to E x V (chaos), with BLOSUM62-based TCRdist applied between CDR3 peptides within each V-J. Welch's t-statistics and random forest reduced 514 V-J features to 10 to 15, which were used in a naive Bayes classifier (R e1071). In-frame beta chains were kept once TCRdb had trimmed the public reads at Q25 with fastp and called clones with MiXCR. Here each entry gathers all rows of one CDR3 protein and keeps the most common genes and DNA. What appears here as the V and J calls and clone size reflects TCRdb's work, not the paper's. For this sample there are about 480,000 distinct CDR3 sequences; around 24% appear just once. The top ten clonotypes cover over 9% of the sample.

The germline V gene encodes CDR1 LGHDT and CDR2 YNNKEL (reference sequence). Including the terminal cysteine and phenylalanine, the CDR3 comprises 16 residues. The kept DNA is CDR3 alone, 48 bases in frame from the first base. V has 4 bases trimmed and J has 0 bases trimmed; junction bases matching no gene number 2. Ophthalmopathy patients had moderately to severely active disease, Clinical Activity Score of at least 3, NOSPECS grade of at least 4, and duration under 3 months. Any patient with an uncontrolled infection, another autoimmune disease, pregnancy or lactation was excluded. Clinical symptoms, serum thyroxine and TRAb, thyroid ultrasound, and orbital computed tomography formed the basis for the diagnoses. PBMCs were separated from roughly 10 ml of fresh peripheral blood using Ficoll-Paque density gradient centrifugation. Total RNA was extracted with Trizol reagent, and quality was checked on an Agilent 2100 Bioanalyzer.

These data originate in a study of T cells in Graves' hyperthyroidism and ophthalmopathy (dated 2019 in TCRdb). About the study as a whole: Peripheral blood was collected at initial diagnosis, before any treatment. The 100 or so discovery patients were randomly divided into training and test sets at a 7:3 ratio. A discovery cohort of about a hundred patients, approximately 44 with Graves' ophthalmopathy and roughly 59 with stable Graves' hyperthyroidism, was used to find distinguishing TCR V-J signatures. After blood sampling, hyperthyroidism patients were treated with methimazole at a starting dose of 30 mg daily, and ophthalmopathy patients were treated with high-dose intravenous methylprednisolone. According to the paper, TCR Vbeta CDR3 sequencing was carried out on 135 peripheral blood samples, which came from about 45 ophthalmopathy, under 85 hyperthyroidism and about 17 progressor patients. In addition, the study compared T-cell repertoires in thyroid tissue and in blood from several Graves' hyperthyroidism patients. An independent validation cohort of about 19 hyperthyroidism patients and 17 patients who later progressed to ophthalmopathy tested prospective prediction of ophthalmopathy.

The paper's findings and limits, for the study overall: A 13 V-J signature model separated ophthalmopathy from stable hyperthyroidism, with over 85% sensitivity and 81.08% specificity in cross-validation and 80%/75% in testing. Sample size was not statistically predetermined, and investigators were not blinded to group allocation. Most expanded thyroid clonotypes (frequency above 0.001) were also detected in blood, suggesting blood repertoires may reflect thyroid immune responses. In validation, the model predicted progression to ophthalmopathy with over 60% sensitivity and roughly 72% specificity, a median of about 6.7 months before onset.

Input material: blood. The chain employs TRBV3-1 and TRBJ1-3; TRBD1 aligns with 11 central bases. The sequence was collected from a woman aged 25 to 39 with Graves' ophthalmopathy. The bases read TGTGCCAGCAGCCGGGACAGGGGGTTCTCTGGAAACACCATATATTTT. It encodes CASSRDRGFSGNTIYF.